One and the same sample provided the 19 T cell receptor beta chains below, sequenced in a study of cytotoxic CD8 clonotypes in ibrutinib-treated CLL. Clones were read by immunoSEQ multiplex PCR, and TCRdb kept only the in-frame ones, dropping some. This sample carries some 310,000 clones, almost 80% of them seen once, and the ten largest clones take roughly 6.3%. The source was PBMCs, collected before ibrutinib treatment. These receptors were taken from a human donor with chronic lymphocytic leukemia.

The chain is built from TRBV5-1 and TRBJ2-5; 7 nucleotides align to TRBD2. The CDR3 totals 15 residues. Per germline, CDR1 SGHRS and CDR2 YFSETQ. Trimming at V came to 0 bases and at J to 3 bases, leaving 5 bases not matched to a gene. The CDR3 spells CASSLDGRPEETQYF. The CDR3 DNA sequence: TGCGCCAGCAGCTTGGACGGGAGGCCCGAAGAGACCCAGTACTTC.

CDR3 sequence: CASSQATSGRGPYNEQFF. The CDR3 bases are TGTGCCAGCAGCCAAGCTACTAGCGGGAGGGGACCCTACAATGAGCAGTTCTTC. The gene calls are TRBV14 and TRBJ2-1; 13 bases are a match to TRBD2. With 1 base clipped from V and 2 bases from J, the junction kept 5 bases outside the gene matches. Per germline, CDR1 SGHDN and CDR2 FVKESK. The CDR3 has 18 amino acids.

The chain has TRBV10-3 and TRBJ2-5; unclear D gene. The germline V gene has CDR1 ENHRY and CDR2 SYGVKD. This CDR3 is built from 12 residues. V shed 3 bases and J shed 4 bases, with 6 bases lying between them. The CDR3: CAISEDGETQYF. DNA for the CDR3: TGTGCCATCAGTGAAGACGGAGAGACCCAGTACTTC.

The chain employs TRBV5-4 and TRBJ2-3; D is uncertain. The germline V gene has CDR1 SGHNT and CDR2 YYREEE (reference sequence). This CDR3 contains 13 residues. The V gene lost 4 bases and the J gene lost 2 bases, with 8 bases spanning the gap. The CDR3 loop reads CASSPDVTDTQYF. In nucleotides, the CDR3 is TGTGCCAGCAGCCCGGACGTCACAGATACGCAGTATTTT.

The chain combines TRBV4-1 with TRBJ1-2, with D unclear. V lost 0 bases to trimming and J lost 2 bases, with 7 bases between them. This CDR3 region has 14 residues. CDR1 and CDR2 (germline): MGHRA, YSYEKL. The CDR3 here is CASSQDRVNYGYTF. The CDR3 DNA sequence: TGCGCCAGCAGCCAAGATAGAGTCAACTATGGCTACACCTTC.

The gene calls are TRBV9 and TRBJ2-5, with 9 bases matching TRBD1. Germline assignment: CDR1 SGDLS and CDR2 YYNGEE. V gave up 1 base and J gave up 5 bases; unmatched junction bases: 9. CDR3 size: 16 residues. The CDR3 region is CASSVRGDGTGETQYF. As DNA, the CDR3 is TGTGCCAGCAGCGTAAGGGGGGACGGGACAGGGGAGACCCAGTACTTC. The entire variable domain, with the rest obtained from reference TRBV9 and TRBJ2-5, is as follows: DSGVTQTPKHLITATGQRVTLRCSPRSGDLSVYWYQQSLDQGLQFLIQYYNGEERAKGNILERFSAQQFPDLHSELNLSSLELGDSALYFCASSVRGDGTGETQYFGPGTRLLVL.

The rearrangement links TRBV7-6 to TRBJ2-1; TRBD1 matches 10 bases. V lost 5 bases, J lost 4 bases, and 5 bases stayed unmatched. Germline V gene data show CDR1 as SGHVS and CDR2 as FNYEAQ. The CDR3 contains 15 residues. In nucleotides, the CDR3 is TGTGCCAGCAGCCCCCCGGGACAGGGGTACAATGAGCAGTTCTTC. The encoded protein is CASSPPGQGYNEQFF.

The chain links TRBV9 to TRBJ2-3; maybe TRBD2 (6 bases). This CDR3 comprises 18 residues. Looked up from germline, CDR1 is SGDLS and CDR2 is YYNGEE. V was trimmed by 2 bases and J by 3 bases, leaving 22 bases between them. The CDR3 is CASSVLGHGGLATDTQYF. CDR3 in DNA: TGTGCCAGCAGCGTGTTGGGCCACGGGGGATTAGCAACAGATACGCAGTATTTT.

This CDR3 reads CASSDVTGVEDQYF. The CDR3 DNA reads as TGTGCCAGCAGTGATGTGACGGGAGTTGAAGACCAGTACTTC. V is TRBV25-1 and J is TRBJ2-5, with D maybe TRBD2 (6 bases). Looked up from germline, CDR1 is MGHDK and CDR2 is SYGVNS. The V gene lost 3 bases and the J gene lost 10 bases, with 18 bases spanning the gap. The CDR3 is 14 amino acids.

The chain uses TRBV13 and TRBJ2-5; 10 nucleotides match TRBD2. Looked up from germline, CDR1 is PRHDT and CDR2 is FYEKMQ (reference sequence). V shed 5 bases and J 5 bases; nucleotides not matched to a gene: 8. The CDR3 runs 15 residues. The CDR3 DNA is TGTGCCAGCAGCACCCAGCGGGAGGGCCGCGAGACCCAGTACTTC. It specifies CASSTQREGRETQYF.

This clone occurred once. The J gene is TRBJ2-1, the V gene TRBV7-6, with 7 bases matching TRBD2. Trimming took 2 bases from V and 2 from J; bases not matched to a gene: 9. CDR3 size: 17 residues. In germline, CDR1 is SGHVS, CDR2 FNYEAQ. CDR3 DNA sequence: TGTGCCAGCAGCTTACCACGACTAGCAGGAACCTACAATGAGCAGTTCTTC. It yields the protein CASSLPRLAGTYNEQFF.

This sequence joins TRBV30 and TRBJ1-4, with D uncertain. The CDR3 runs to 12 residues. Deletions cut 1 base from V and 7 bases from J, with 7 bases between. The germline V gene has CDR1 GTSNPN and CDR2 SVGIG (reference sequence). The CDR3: CAWSGLAEKLFF. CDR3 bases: TGTGCCTGGAGTGGCCTGGCTGAAAAACTGTTTTTT.

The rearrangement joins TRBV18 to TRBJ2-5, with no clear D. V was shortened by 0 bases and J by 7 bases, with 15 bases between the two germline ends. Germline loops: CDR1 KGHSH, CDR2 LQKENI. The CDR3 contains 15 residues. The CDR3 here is CASSPPVSLGRTQYF. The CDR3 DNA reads TGTGCCAGCTCACCACCGGTTTCACTGGGTCGGACCCAGTACTTC.

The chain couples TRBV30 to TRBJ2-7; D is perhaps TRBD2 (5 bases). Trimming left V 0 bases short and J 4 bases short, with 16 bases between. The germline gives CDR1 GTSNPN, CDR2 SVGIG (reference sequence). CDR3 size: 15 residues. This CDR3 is CAWSVRWTAAYEQYF. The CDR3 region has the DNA TGTGCCTGGAGTGTACGCTGGACTGCAGCTTACGAGCAGTACTTC.

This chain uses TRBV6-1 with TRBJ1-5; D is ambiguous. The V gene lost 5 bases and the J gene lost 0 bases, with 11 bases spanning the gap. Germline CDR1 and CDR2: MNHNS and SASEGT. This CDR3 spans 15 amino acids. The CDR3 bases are TGTGCCAGCAGTTCGCGGGATTATAGCAATCAGCCCCAGCATTTT. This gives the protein CASSSRDYSNQPQHF.

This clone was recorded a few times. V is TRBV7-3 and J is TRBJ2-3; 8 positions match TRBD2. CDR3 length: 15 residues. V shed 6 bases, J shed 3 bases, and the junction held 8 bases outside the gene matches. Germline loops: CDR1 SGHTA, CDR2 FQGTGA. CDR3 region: CASSPGLGRTDTQYF. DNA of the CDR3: TGTGCCAGCAGTCCGGGACTAGGGCGGACAGATACGCAGTATTTT.

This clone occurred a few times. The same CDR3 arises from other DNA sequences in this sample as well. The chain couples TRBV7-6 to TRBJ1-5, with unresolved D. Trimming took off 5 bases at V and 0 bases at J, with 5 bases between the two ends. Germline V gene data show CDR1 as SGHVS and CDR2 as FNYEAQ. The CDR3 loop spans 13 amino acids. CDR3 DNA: TGTGCCAGCAGCCTCGATAGCAATCAGCCCCAGCATTTT. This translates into CASSLDSNQPQHF.

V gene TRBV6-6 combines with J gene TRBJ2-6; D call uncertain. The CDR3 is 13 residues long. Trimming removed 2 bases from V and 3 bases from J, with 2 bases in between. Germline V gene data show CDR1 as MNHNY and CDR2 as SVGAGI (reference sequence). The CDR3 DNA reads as TGTGCCAGCAGTTACGGTGGGGCCAACGTCCTGACTTTC. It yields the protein CASSYGGANVLTF.

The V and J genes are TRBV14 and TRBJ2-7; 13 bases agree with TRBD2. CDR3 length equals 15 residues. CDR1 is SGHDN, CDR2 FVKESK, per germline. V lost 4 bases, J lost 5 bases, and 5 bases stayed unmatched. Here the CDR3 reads CASSRWTSGSHEQYF. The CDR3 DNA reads TGTGCCAGCAGCCGATGGACTAGCGGGAGCCACGAGCAGTACTTC. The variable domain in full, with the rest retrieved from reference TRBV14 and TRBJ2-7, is EAGVTQFPSHSVIEKGQTVTLRCDPISGHDNLYWYRRVMGKEIKFLLHFVKESKQDESGMPNNRFLAERTGGTYSTLKVQPAELEDSGVYFCASSRWTSGSHEQYFGPGTRLTVT.